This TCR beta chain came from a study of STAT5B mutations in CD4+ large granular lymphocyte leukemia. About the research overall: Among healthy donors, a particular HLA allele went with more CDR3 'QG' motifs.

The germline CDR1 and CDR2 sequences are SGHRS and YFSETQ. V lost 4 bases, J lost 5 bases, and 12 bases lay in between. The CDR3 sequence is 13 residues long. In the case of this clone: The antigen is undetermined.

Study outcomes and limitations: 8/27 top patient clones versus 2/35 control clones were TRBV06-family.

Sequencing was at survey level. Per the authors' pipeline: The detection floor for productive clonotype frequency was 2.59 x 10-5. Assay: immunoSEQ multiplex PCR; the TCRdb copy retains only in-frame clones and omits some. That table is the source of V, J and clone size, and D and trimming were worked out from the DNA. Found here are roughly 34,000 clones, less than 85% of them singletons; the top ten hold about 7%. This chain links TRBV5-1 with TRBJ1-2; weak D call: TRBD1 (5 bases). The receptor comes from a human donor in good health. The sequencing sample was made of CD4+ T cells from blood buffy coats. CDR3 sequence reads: CASSVPGSYGYTF. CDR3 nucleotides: TGCGCCAGCAGCGTCCCAGGGAGTTATGGCTACACCTTC. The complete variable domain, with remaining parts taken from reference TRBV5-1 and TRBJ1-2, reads KAGVTQTPRYLIKTRGQQVTLSCSPISGHRSVSWYQQTPGQGLQFLFEYFSETQRNKGNFPGRFSGRQFSNSRSEMNVSTLELGDSALYLCASSVPGSYGYTFGSGTRLTVV.